This entry lists 27 T cell receptor beta chains sequenced from one sample in a study of identical twins. TCRdb recomputed calls from the 5' RACE reads with MiXCR, one row per CDR3 protein. The data hold nearly 900,000 distinct CDR3 sequences, with approximately 13% observed a single time. These records were also assigned to another study, of yellow fever vaccine responses in identical twins.

The material sequenced was PBMCs. The receptor set was obtained from a woman between 18 and 29 years old in good health.

This clonotype came up many times. The chain joins TRBV10-3 to TRBJ2-1; D remains unclear. Germline-derived CDR1 and CDR2 are ENHRY and SYGVKD. The CDR3 runs 11 residues. The V end was cut by 6 bases, the J end by 9 bases, with 9 bases between. CDR3 protein: CAIRQEIEQFF. The CDR3 nucleotides read TGTGCCATCAGGCAGGAGATTGAGCAGTTCTTC.

This clonotype was counted a few times. The V and J genes are TRBV9 and TRBJ2-5; 9 bases align to TRBD2. The CDR3 totals 16 residues. Losses at the gene ends were 0 bases for V and 0 bases for J; bases not matched to a gene: 3. CDR1 and CDR2 from the germline V gene are SGDLS and YYNGEE. CDR3 DNA: TGTGCCAGCAGCGTAGGGCTAGCGGGGAACCAAGAGACCCAGTACTTC. Its protein product is CASSVGLAGNQETQYF.

In this sample, this clonotype turned up a few times. V gene TRBV20-1 combines with J gene TRBJ2-7; TRBD1 matches at 9 bases. CDR1 and CDR2 from the germline V gene are DFQATT and SNEGSKA (reference sequence). Germline trimming cut 3 bases from V and 1 base from J; bases unmatched to any gene: 7. The CDR3 is made up of 15 amino acids. The CDR3 coding sequence is TGCAGTGCTAGTCCCGGGACAGGGCGGTCCTACGAGCAGTACGTC. Translated: CSASPGTGRSYEQYV.

This clonotype has a handful of counts. The CDR3 spells CASTPGQPALGELFF. CDR3 coding DNA: TGTGCCAGCACCCCGGGACAACCAGCCCTCGGGGAGCTGTTTTTT. The genes are TRBV28 and TRBJ2-2; D possibly corresponds to TRBD1 (6 bases). The CDR3 extends over 15 amino acids. V lost 7 bases and J lost 7, with 19 bases in between. Per germline, CDR1 MDHEN and CDR2 SYDVKM.

The chain has TRBV11-3 and TRBJ1-1, with 8 bases lining up with TRBD1. Unmatched junction bases numbered 9, after V lost 5 bases and J lost 4 bases. From germline, CDR1 is SGHNT and CDR2 YENEEA. This CDR3 has 15 amino acids. In DNA, the CDR3 is TGTGCCAGCAGCACCCGGACAGGGCGGGGCACTGAAGCTTTCTTT. It codes for CASSTRTGRGTEAFF.

V gene TRBV11-1 combines with J gene TRBJ2-2; 12 nucleotides match TRBD2. V lost 6 bases and J lost 0; bases outside the gene matches: 11. Germline V gene data show CDR1 as SGHAT and CDR2 as FQDESV (reference sequence). CDR3 size: 19 residues. CDR3 sequence (DNA): TGTGCCAGCAGACAGGATTCGGGACTAGCGGGCGCGAACACCGGGGAGCTGTTTTTT. It is translated as CASRQDSGLAGANTGELFF.

This clonotype was observed a few times. This rearrangement joins TRBV29-1 to TRBJ2-2; 9 positions agree with TRBD2. With V trimmed by 6 bases and J by 5 bases, 7 bases remained unmatched. The CDR3 sequence is 14 residues long. Looked up from germline, CDR1 is SQVTM and CDR2 is ANQGSEA. The CDR3 nucleotides read TGCAGCGTCACCGGACTAGCGCAGACCGGGGAGCTGTTTTTT. Its protein is CSVTGLAQTGELFF.

The sample holds a few counts of this clonotype. The V and J genes are TRBV18 and TRBJ2-7, with D possibly TRBD2 on 6 matching bases. Germline V gene lookup returns CDR1 KGHSH and CDR2 LQKENI. This CDR3 is built from 14 residues. Trimming pared 2 bases from V and 2 bases from J, leaving 10 bases between. The DNA of the CDR3 is TGTGCCAGCTCACCATGGGGGGTCCCCTACGAGCAGTACTTC. This codes for CASSPWGVPYEQYF. The entire variable domain, with the rest obtained from reference TRBV18 and TRBJ2-7, is as follows: NAGVMQNPRHLVRRRGQEARLRCSPMKGHSHVYWYRQLPEEGLKFMVYLQKENIIDESGMPKERFSAEFPKEGPSILRIQQVVRGDSAAYFCASSPWGVPYEQYFGPGTRLTVT.

There are a few counts of this clonotype. This CDR3 reads CASNQADQPQHF. For the CDR3, the DNA is TGTGCCAGCAATCAGGCTGACCAGCCCCAGCATTTT. This sequence joins TRBV6-6 and TRBJ1-5; D is unresolved. This CDR3 spans 12 amino acids. The germline gives CDR1 MNHNY, CDR2 SVGAGI (reference sequence). The V and J ends lost 7 bases and 7 bases respectively, with 11 bases between them.

On this clonotype itself: This may arise from a read error, as a much more abundant clone is one base away. The chain uses TRBV29-1 and TRBJ2-1; weak D call: TRBD1 (5 bases). This CDR3 has 15 residues. Germline CDR1 is SQVTM and CDR2 is ANQGSEA. V lost 7 bases and J 7 bases, leaving 23 bases between the germline ends. In DNA, the CDR3 is TGCAGCGCTTACGGTGATACAGGACCCGGGAATGAGCAGTTCTTC. Translating gives CSAYGDTGPGNEQFF.

Only a few counts were recorded for this clonotype. This chain connects TRBV25-1 to TRBJ2-7; no definite D call. V was pared by 3 bases and J by 0 bases, with 6 bases between. Germline V gives CDR1 MGHDK, CDR2 SYGVNS. This CDR3 region has 13 residues. This CDR3 reads CASSEWASYEQYV. In nucleotides, the CDR3 is TGTGCCAGCAGTGAGTGGGCCTCCTACGAGCAGTACGTC.

This clonotype was counted at least ten times. The rearrangement uses TRBV7-9 and TRBJ1-1, with TRBD1 matching over 7 bases. This CDR3 has 13 amino acids. The ends lost 5 bases at V and 1 base at J; junction bases unmatched: 1. The germline V gene encodes CDR1 SEHNR and CDR2 FQNEAQ (reference sequence). CDR3 sequence (DNA): TGTGCCAGCAGCGGACAGGCGAACACTGAAGCTTTCTTT. Its translation: CASSGQANTEAFF.

This clonotype was counted only a few times. This chain uses TRBV5-1 with TRBJ2-7, with 7 bases aligning to TRBD2. The CDR3 runs to 14 residues. Looked up from germline, CDR1 is SGHRS and CDR2 is YFSETQ. The J segment lost 2 bases and the V segment lost 4 bases, leaving 6 bases of the junction unmatched. CDR3 protein: CASSPVLATYEQYF. The CDR3, as DNA: TGCGCCAGCAGCCCCGTACTAGCGACCTACGAGCAGTACTTC. Combining the CDR3 with reference TRBV5-1 and TRBJ2-7 gives the whole variable domain KAGVTQTPRYLIKTRGQQVTLSCSPISGHRSVSWYQQTPGQGLQFLFEYFSETQRNKGNFPGRFSGRQFSNSRSEMNVSTLELGDSALYLCASSPVLATYEQYFGPGTRLTVT.

This clonotype was observed at least ten times. This sequence joins TRBV29-1 and TRBJ2-1; TRBD2 is a possible D gene (5 bases). The CDR3 has 13 amino acids. V was pared by 7 bases and J by 7 bases, with 17 bases between. Germline V gene data show CDR1 as SQVTM and CDR2 as ANQGSEA. The CDR3 coding sequence is TGCAGCGAAGTCGGTGGGAGAGGGAATGAGCAGTTCTTC. This translates into CSEVGGRGNEQFF.

This clonotype was seen only a few times. Written as DNA, the CDR3 is TGTGCCAGCAGCTTAGTTCCGATCTCTGGAAACACCATATATTTT. As protein: CASSLVPISGNTIYF. The chain couples TRBV7-2 to TRBJ1-3; D gene unclear. Looked up from germline, CDR1 is SGHTA and CDR2 is FQGNSA. The CDR3 runs to 15 residues. Trimming pared 1 base from V and 0 bases from J, leaving 7 bases between.

The chain couples TRBV20-1 to TRBJ2-1; no clear D gene. CDR3 length: 14 amino acids. Germline values: CDR1 DFQATT, CDR2 SNEGSKA (reference sequence). V lost 1 base and J 1 base, leaving 8 bases between the germline ends. The CDR3 loop reads CSARVVGSYNEQFF. The CDR3 region has the DNA TGCAGTGCTAGAGTGGTGGGATCCTACAATGAGCAGTTCTTC.

The rearrangement links TRBV27 to TRBJ1-4, with 11 nucleotides matching TRBD1. Germline values: CDR1 MNHEY, CDR2 SMNVEV (reference sequence). V lost 10 bases and J lost 8; bases outside the gene matches: 6. The length of the CDR3 is 13 residues. CDR3 in amino acids: CATAGQGEEKLFF. CDR3 bases: TGTGCCACCGCGGGACAGGGGGAGGAAAAACTGTTTTTT.

The CDR3 protein is CSVEGPTSPWIGGYGYTF. CDR3 sequence (DNA): TGCAGCGTTGAAGGCCCCACCTCACCTTGGATCGGCGGCTATGGCTACACCTTC. This sequence joins TRBV29-1 and TRBJ1-2; D ambiguous. Germline V gene lookup returns CDR1 SQVTM and CDR2 ANQGSEA. The CDR3 covers 18 residues. Trimming cost V 1 base and J 4 bases, with 25 bases left between them.

CDR3 residues: CATSDGTGIGETQYF. The CDR3 DNA reads TGTGCCACCAGTGATGGGACAGGGATCGGGGAGACCCAGTACTTC. The chain recombines TRBV24-1 with TRBJ2-5; the match to TRBD1 covers 9 bases. The CDR3 length is 15 residues. V gave up 3 bases and J gave up 5 bases; unmatched junction bases: 6. CDR1 is KGHDR, CDR2 SFDVKD, per germline.

This clonotype was seen only a few times. The chain uses TRBV2 and TRBJ1-1; D is undetermined. Germline V gene sequence: CDR1 SNHLY, CDR2 FYNNEI. The length of the CDR3 is 11 residues. V lost 3 bases to trimming and J lost 7 bases, with 6 bases between them. The CDR3 loop reads CASSDMDEAFF. The CDR3 DNA is TGTGCCAGCAGTGATATGGATGAAGCTTTCTTT.

This clonotype was observed a handful of times. The rearrangement links TRBV7-9 to TRBJ2-1; D may be TRBD2 (6 bases). The CDR3 covers 16 residues. The germline CDR1 and CDR2 sequences are SEHNR and FQNEAQ (reference sequence). Trimming pared 4 bases from V and 0 bases from J, leaving 13 bases between. This CDR3 is CASSSGKGLSYNEQFF. CDR3 DNA sequence: TGTGCCAGCAGCTCCGGGAAGGGACTCTCCTACAATGAGCAGTTCTTC.

The chain recombines TRBV29-1 with TRBJ2-2; no definite D call. Germline CDR1 is SQVTM and CDR2 is ANQGSEA. With 4 bases removed from V and 3 bases from J, the gap between germline ends came to 12 bases. The CDR3 is 14 amino acids. The CDR3 DNA follows: TGCAGCGTTGTGTGGCCATCGTACACCGGGGAGCTGTTTTTT. Encoded protein: CSVVWPSYTGELFF.

V gene TRBV7-3 combines with J gene TRBJ2-7; the match to TRBD1 covers 10 bases. Losses at the gene ends were 5 bases for V and 5 bases for J; bases not matched to a gene: 9. Germline V gene lookup returns CDR1 SGHTA and CDR2 FQGTGA. The CDR3 consists of 15 residues. CDR3 in DNA: TGTGCCAGCAGCGACCCGGGACAGGGGATCCACGAGCAGTACTTC. Protein sequence: CASSDPGQGIHEQYF.

This clonotype was detected a few times. The chain is built from TRBV4-2 and TRBJ2-7; 8 bases map to TRBD2. Trimming cost V 1 base and J 3 bases; bases outside gene matches: 8. The CDR3 runs to 16 residues. Germline V gene data show CDR1 as LGHNA and CDR2 as YNFKEQ. CDR3 bases: TGTGCCAGCAGCCAAGCGGGGGGGACACCGAACTACGAGCAGTACTTC. Amino acid sequence: CASSQAGGTPNYEQYF.

This clonotype was seen more than once but under ten times. This chain links TRBV7-9 with TRBJ2-1; TRBD2 matches at 9 bases. V shed 4 bases and J 8 bases; nucleotides not matched to a gene: 9. This CDR3 is built from 15 residues. CDR1 is SEHNR and CDR2 is FQNEAQ in the germline V gene (reference sequence). CDR3: CASSSPGTSSYEQFF. In DNA form, the CDR3 reads TGTGCCAGCAGCTCGCCCGGGACTAGCTCGTATGAGCAGTTCTTC.

This clonotype was observed a few times. The chain links TRBV21-1 to TRBJ2-3; the D call of TRBD2 is as the table states it, not checked on the DNA. TRBV21-1 is designated a pseudogene. The CDR3 runs 14 residues. The CDR3 loop reads CARRGVSSTDTQYF. CDR3 nucleotide sequence: TGTGCCAGACGGGGAGTCTCTAGCACAGATACGCAGTATTTT.

This clonotype has ten or more counts. This chain uses TRBV29-1 with TRBJ2-7, with TRBD2 matching over 11 bases. With V trimmed by 6 bases and J by 3 bases, 1 base remained unmatched. CDR3 length: 12 residues. CDR1 is SQVTM, CDR2 ANQGSEA, per germline. The CDR3 loop reads CSVTSGSYEQYF. In DNA, the CDR3 is TGCAGCGTCACTAGCGGGAGCTACGAGCAGTACTTC.